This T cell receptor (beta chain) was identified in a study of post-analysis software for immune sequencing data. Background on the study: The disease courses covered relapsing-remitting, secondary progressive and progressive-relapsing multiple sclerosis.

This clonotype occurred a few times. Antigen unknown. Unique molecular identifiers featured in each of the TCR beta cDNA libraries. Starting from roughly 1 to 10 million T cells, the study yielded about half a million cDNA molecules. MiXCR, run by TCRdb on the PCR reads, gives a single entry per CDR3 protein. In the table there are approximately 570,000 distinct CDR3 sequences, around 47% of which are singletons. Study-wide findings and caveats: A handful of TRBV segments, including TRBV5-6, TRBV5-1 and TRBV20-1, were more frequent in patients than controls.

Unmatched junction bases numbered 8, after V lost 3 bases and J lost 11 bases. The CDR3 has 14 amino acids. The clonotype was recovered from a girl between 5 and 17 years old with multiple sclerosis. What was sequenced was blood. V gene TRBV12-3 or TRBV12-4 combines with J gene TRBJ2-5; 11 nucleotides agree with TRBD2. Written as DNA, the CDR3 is TGTGCCAGCAGTTTGGCTAGCGGGAGGAGTGAGCAGTACTTC. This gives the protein CASSLASGRSEQYF.